This TCR beta chain was sequenced during a study of T cell repertoires in cytomegalovirus infection. Study-level background: Newly reported HLA-C-restricted and thoroughly characterized HLA-B-restricted CMV epitopes were employed. Signatures in public TCR beta sequences pointed to both CMV infection and matching HLA type. Overall study findings and caveats: HLA-C-restricted TCR beta clonotypes specific for CMV led the ex vivo response. Summed frequency of public TCR beta families distinguished CMV carriers with the relevant HLA.

TCRdb fed the reads into MiXCR, producing one record per CDR3 protein. The table shows about 150,000 distinct CDR3 sequences, with roughly a third occurring only once. This clonotype occurred a few times. What it recognizes is unknown. CDR1 and CDR2 from the germline V gene are SEHNR and FQNEAQ (reference sequence). The V gene end was trimmed by 2 bases and the J gene end by 2 bases; junction bases not matched to a gene: 8. The CDR3 extends over 17 amino acids. This rearrangement joins TRBV7-9 to TRBJ2-3, with 9 nucleotides matching TRBD2. The specimen was CD8+ T cells from cultured PBMCs, collected from culture after CMV antigen stimulation. This TCR came from a human donor in good health (CMV status not recorded). Some clones in this sample may be carry-over from other donors' samples. As DNA, the CDR3 is TGTGCCAGCAGCTTACTATTTCCTAGCGGGATCACAGATACGCAGTATTTT. Protein: CASSLLFPSGITDTQYF.